This section outlines one T cell receptor (beta chain) sequence together with its context. This sample was taken from a study of blood T cell repertoires in COVID-19. Whole-study context: Some COVID-19 samples were acute and others convalescent; all came from the United States, Italy and Spain. Sources were T cells, B-cell-depleted T cells, or PBMCs; the material itself was cDNA or gDNA.

Original processing notes: By means of reference gene primer amplification, nucleated cell counts were estimated. Some clones are missing from TCRdb's copy, which holds only in-frame ones; the method was immunoSEQ multiplex PCR. Clone size and the V and J calls come from that table; the DNA yielded D and trimming. Here the sample spans under 200,000 clones, 90% to 95% being singletons. V lost 0 bases and J 6 bases, leaving 13 bases between the germline ends. Looked up from germline, CDR1 is SGDLS and CDR2 is YYNGEE. The CDR3 consists of 15 residues. This receptor was obtained from a man aged 45-65 years with acute or convalescent COVID-19. The V and J genes are TRBV9 and TRBJ2-1; D is ambiguous. The sample was peripheral blood. In nucleotides, the CDR3 is TGTGCCAGCAGCGTAGGTCCCCCAGAAACCAATGAGCAGTTCTTC. It is translated as CASSVGPPETNEQFF.